These 30 T cell receptor beta chains came from one sample sequenced in a study of T-cell reconstitution after alpha-beta-depleted transplantation in children. For TCRbeta, the library was prepared with unique molecular identifiers. TCRdb called the PCR reads again in MiXCR, with one record for every CDR3 protein. The sample yields over 45,000 distinct CDR3 sequences, 9.2% seen once. Sequenced material: PBMCs, mostly from graft donor cells, taken 60 days after TCRalphabeta/CD19-depleted stem cell transplant. These TCRs come from a male patient aged 2 to 9 who had a stem cell transplant for chronic granulomatous disease, so the T cells may come from the graft donor.

The J gene is TRBJ2-7, the V gene TRBV4-1; no firm D call. In germline, CDR1 is MGHRA, CDR2 YSYEKL. This CDR3 spans 15 amino acids. With 3 bases removed from V and 3 bases from J, the gap between germline ends came to 15 bases. Here the CDR3 reads CASSHGLSEIYEQYF. CDR3 nucleotide sequence: TGCGCCAGCAGCCACGGCCTAAGTGAGATCTACGAGCAGTACTTC.

This clonotype was recorded many times. The genes are TRBV14 and TRBJ2-2; D is uncertain. This CDR3 spans 13 amino acids. CDR1 SGHDN and CDR2 FVKESK come from the germline V gene. Trimming removed 2 bases at V and 5 bases at J, with 6 bases between. For the CDR3, the DNA is TGTGCCAGCAGCCAAATTCGAACCGGGGAGCTGTTTTTT. Its protein product is CASSQIRTGELFF. The full variable domain, completed using reference TRBV14 and TRBJ2-2, is EAGVTQFPSHSVIEKGQTVTLRCDPISGHDNLYWYRRVMGKEIKFLLHFVKESKQDESGMPNNRFLAERTGGTYSTLKVQPAELEDSGVYFCASSQIRTGELFFGEGSRLTVL.

Ten or more counts support this clonotype. The J gene is TRBJ1-2, the V gene TRBV20-1, with D uncertain. The germline V gene has CDR1 DFQATT and CDR2 SNEGSKA (reference sequence). This CDR3 is built from 11 residues. V was shortened by 2 bases and J by 7 bases, with 8 bases between the two germline ends. Here the CDR3 reads CSARSRGGYTF. CDR3 coding DNA: TGCAGTGCTAGATCCCGGGGTGGCTACACCTTC.

This clonotype has a count of ten or more. The CDR3 DNA follows: TGTGCCAGCAGCCCGATTAGCGGGACCACCTTTGGGACCCAGTACTTC. Its translation: CASSPISGTTFGTQYF. This chain connects TRBV6-1 to TRBJ2-5; 8 positions match TRBD2. Germline CDR1 and CDR2: MNHNS and SASEGT. J gave up 7 bases and V 6 bases, and 16 bases lay outside the gene matches. This CDR3 has 16 residues.

This clonotype occurred many times. The chain uses TRBV6-1 and TRBJ2-7; no clear D. Germline values: CDR1 MNHNS, CDR2 SASEGT. The CDR3 has 18 amino acids. Trimming shortened V by 5 bases and J by 7 bases, and 30 bases separated the two germline ends. The CDR3 coding sequence is TGTGCCAGCAGTCTAGACCCACTCGTGATAGGGCTTTTTTGGGAGCAGTACTTC. As protein: CASSLDPLVIGLFWEQYF.

In its sample, this clonotype was seen a few times. This chain uses TRBV15 with TRBJ1-1; maybe TRBD1 (5 bases). The CDR3 extends over 15 amino acids. The V and J ends lost 0 bases and 1 base respectively, with 9 bases between them. CDR1 LNHNV and CDR2 YYDKDF come from the germline V gene (reference sequence). The chain's CDR3 is CATSRERGRNTEAFF. The CDR3 DNA follows: TGTGCCACCAGCAGAGAACGGGGACGGAACACTGAAGCTTTCTTT.

The chain recombines TRBV6-5 with TRBJ1-5; possibly TRBD1 for D (6 bases). Germline assignment: CDR1 MNHEY and CDR2 SVGAGI. V lost 4 bases to trimming and J lost 3 bases, with 16 bases between them. The CDR3 is made up of 16 amino acids. DNA of the CDR3: TGTGCCAGCAGTTCCCAGGGGAGGGGCCCCAATCAGCCCCAGCATTTT. This codes for CASSSQGRGPNQPQHF.

This clonotype has ten or more counts. The chain recombines TRBV2 with TRBJ2-3, with 7 bases aligning to TRBD1. Germline-derived CDR1 and CDR2 are SNHLY and FYNNEI. With V trimmed by 4 bases and J by 0 bases, 4 bases remained unmatched. The CDR3 runs 15 residues. The CDR3 protein is CASSGGTASTDTQYF. In DNA form, the CDR3 reads TGTGCCAGCAGTGGGGGGACAGCTAGCACAGATACGCAGTATTTT.

This clonotype was recorded at least ten times. This rearrangement joins TRBV5-1 to TRBJ2-3; D is perhaps TRBD2 (6 bases). The germline V gene has CDR1 SGHRS and CDR2 YFSETQ. This CDR3 has 17 amino acids. Trimming left V 0 bases short and J 2 bases short, with 16 bases between. The CDR3 sequence is CASSLAGSRGLTDTQYF. In DNA form, the CDR3 reads TGCGCCAGCAGCTTGGCCGGAAGTAGGGGACTCACAGATACGCAGTATTTT.

This clonotype has at least ten counts. The rearrangement links TRBV24-1 to TRBJ1-2; D uncertain. Per germline, CDR1 KGHDR and CDR2 SFDVKD. CDR3 length equals 13 residues. Trimming shortened V by 0 bases and J by 7 bases, and 8 bases separated the two germline ends. The CDR3 loop reads CATSDLKGFGYTF. CDR3 nucleotides: TGTGCCACCAGTGATTTGAAAGGGTTTGGCTACACCTTC.

This clonotype was seen ten or more times. The rearrangement links TRBV27 to TRBJ2-7; D remains ambiguous. V was shortened by 3 bases and J by 3 bases, with 9 bases between the two germline ends. CDR3 size: 13 residues. Germline assignment: CDR1 MNHEY and CDR2 SMNVEV (reference sequence). CDR3 coding DNA: TGTGCCAGCAGTTTTGCCGCAGACTACGAGCAGTACTTC. It translates to CASSFAADYEQYF.

Many counts were recorded for this clonotype. The chain is built from TRBV28 and TRBJ2-1, with 11 bases aligning to TRBD2. Trimming took 4 bases from V and 5 from J; bases not matched to a gene: 7. Germline V lookup: CDR1 MDHEN, CDR2 SYDVKM. The CDR3 is 16 amino acids. The DNA of the CDR3 is TGTGCCAGCAGTTCGCTTAGCGGGAGGGAGAACAATGAGCAGTTCTTC. Protein: CASSSLSGRENNEQFF.

This clonotype was observed a few times. The chain couples TRBV15 to TRBJ2-7, with 11 bases that match TRBD2. V lost 8 bases and J lost 1; bases outside the gene matches: 7. Germline loops: CDR1 LNHNV, CDR2 YYDKDF (reference sequence). The CDR3 spans 15 residues. The CDR3 nucleotides are TGTGCCACCCGGAGGTCTAGCGGGAGGTCCTACGAGCAGTACTTC. This sequence encodes CATRRSSGRSYEQYF. The whole variable domain, filled in from reference TRBV15 and TRBJ2-7, reads DAMVIQNPRYQVTQFGKPVTLSCSQTLNHNVMYWYQQKSSQAPKLLFHYYDKDFNNEADTPDNFQSRRPNTSFCFLDIRSPGLGDTAMYLCATRRSSGRSYEQYFGPGTRLTVT.

This clonotype has more than one count but fewer than ten. The rearrangement joins TRBV10-2 to TRBJ2-4; the D is unclear. The CDR3 length is 15 residues. Germline V gene lookup returns CDR1 WSHSY and CDR2 SAAADI. V was trimmed by 6 bases and J by 1 base, leaving 13 bases between them. CDR3 residues: CASRMTPSAKNIQYF. The CDR3 DNA follows: TGCGCCAGCAGAATGACTCCCTCGGCCAAAAACATTCAGTACTTC.

This clonotype was picked up many times. The chain has TRBV7-6 and TRBJ2-2; TRBD1 might be the D (6 bases). The V gene's germline CDR1 is SGHVS and CDR2 FNYEAQ. Trimming took off 2 bases at V and 4 bases at J, with 11 bases between the two ends. This CDR3 contains 15 residues. CDR3 residues: CASSLLTGGTGELFF. Here the CDR3 DNA reads TGTGCCAGCAGCTTATTGACAGGCGGCACCGGGGAGCTGTTTTTT.

This clonotype was detected ten times or more. The genes are TRBV20-1 and TRBJ2-1; no definite D call. V lost 0 bases and J 10 bases, leaving 16 bases between the germline ends. Germline V lookup: CDR1 DFQATT, CDR2 SNEGSKA (reference sequence). The CDR3 extends over 14 amino acids. CDR3 loop: CSARDPEGGIEQFF. CDR3 in DNA: TGCAGTGCTAGAGATCCCGAAGGTGGTATCGAGCAGTTCTTC.

This clonotype came up many times. The chain carries TRBV29-1 and TRBJ1-1, with D maybe TRBD1 (5 bases). V was shortened by 2 bases and J by 0 bases, with 7 bases between the two germline ends. Germline V gene sequence: CDR1 SQVTM, CDR2 ANQGSEA. This CDR3 has 13 residues. In DNA form, the CDR3 reads TGCAGCGTTGAACCAGGGATGAACACTGAAGCTTTCTTT. Encoded protein: CSVEPGMNTEAFF.

This clonotype was counted only a few times. The chain couples TRBV12-3 or TRBV12-4 to TRBJ2-1; D is possibly TRBD1 or TRBD2 (5 bases each). Deletions cut 3 bases from V and 3 bases from J, with 12 bases between. The CDR3 runs to 15 residues. The CDR3: CASSLSRGFYNEQFF. The CDR3 DNA reads as TGTGCCAGCAGTTTGTCGAGGGGATTCTACAATGAGCAGTTCTTC.

This clonotype was detected many times. The V call is TRBV5-5, the J call TRBJ1-1, with unresolved D. The CDR3 is made up of 13 amino acids. Germline V gives CDR1 SGHKS, CDR2 YYEKEE (reference sequence). V gave up 5 bases and J gave up 5 bases, with 13 bases separating them. The CDR3 sequence is CASRSTGKTEAFF. The CDR3, as DNA: TGTGCCAGCAGGTCCACGGGCAAGACTGAAGCTTTCTTT.

Turning to this clonotype: This may stem from a read error, because a much larger clone lies one nucleotide away. The V call is TRBV3-1, the J call TRBJ2-5; 13 bases map to TRBD2. Germline CDR1 reads LGHDT; CDR2 reads YNNKEL (reference sequence). CDR3 length equals 18 residues. This CDR3 is CTSSPTTSGRARAETQYF. As DNA, the CDR3 is TGTACCAGCAGTCCCACCACTAGCGGGAGGGCCCGGGCAGAGACCCAGTACTTC.

The chain links TRBV11-2 to TRBJ2-3; 10 positions agree with TRBD2. The CDR3 length is 18 residues. Germline V gene sequence: CDR1 SGHAT, CDR2 FQNNGV. J was trimmed by 0 bases and V by 1 base; bases with no gene match: 7. This CDR3 reads CASSLVGGLASSTDTQYF. As DNA, the CDR3 is TGTGCCAGCAGCTTAGTAGGGGGACTAGCGTCTAGCACAGATACGCAGTATTTT.

The table lists this clonotype with a few counts. The chain combines TRBV4-1 with TRBJ2-1; no firm D call. CDR3 length equals 13 residues. Germline values: CDR1 MGHRA, CDR2 YSYEKL. Trimming left V 2 bases short and J 8 bases short, with 10 bases between. The CDR3 sequence: CASSQLAKYEQFF. In DNA, the CDR3 is TGCGCCAGCAGCCAATTGGCCAAATATGAGCAGTTCTTC.

There are many counts of this clonotype. The chain employs TRBV12-3 or TRBV12-4 and TRBJ2-1; D gene unclear. CDR3 length equals 11 residues. V was shortened by 8 bases and J by 15 bases, with 17 bases between the two germline ends. For the CDR3, the DNA is TGTGCCAGCCCTCGTGGGCCTAGTTTGTTCTTC. Amino acids: CASPRGPSLFF.

This clonotype has a single count. CDR3 DNA: TGTGCCAGCAGTTACGGGTCGGGAGGGCCTCGCACGCATGGGGTCAATGAGCAGTTCTTC. Protein product: CASSYGSGGPRTHGVNEQFF. This chain joins TRBV6-2 or TRBV6-3 and TRBJ2-1; 8 bases agree with TRBD2. The CDR3 loop spans 20 amino acids. V shed 2 bases, J shed 6 bases, and the junction held 21 bases outside the gene matches. Germline V CDR1 and CDR2: MNHEY, SVGEGT.

The rearrangement uses TRBV1 and TRBJ2-7; TRBD2 is the table's D call, not checked against the DNA. TRBV1 has pseudogene status. The CDR3 sequence is 15 residues long. The CDR3 coding sequence is TGCACCAGCAGCGAGTCCCCAGGGTTGGGATACGAGCAGTACTTC. It is translated as CTSSESPGLGYEQYF.

CDR3 sequence reads: CASSLVGDFSSGNTIYF. The CDR3 DNA follows: TGCGCCAGCAGCTTGGTTGGGGACTTCAGCTCTGGAAACACCATATATTTT. The chain uses TRBV5-1 and TRBJ1-3; TRBD1 is a possible D gene (5 bases). The CDR3 covers 17 residues. From germline, CDR1 is SGHRS and CDR2 YFSETQ. Trimming stripped 0 bases from V and 0 bases from J, with 13 bases between.

This clonotype was counted at least ten times. This chain uses TRBV27 with TRBJ1-2, with D hard to call. V dropped 8 bases and J dropped 0 bases, with 10 bases sitting between them. This CDR3 is 13 amino acids long. Germline V lookup: CDR1 MNHEY, CDR2 SMNVEV (reference sequence). The CDR3 DNA sequence: TGTGCCAGCTCCTACTCAGCTAACTATGGCTACACCTTC. This encodes CASSYSANYGYTF.

This clonotype was counted at least ten times. V usage is TRBV12-3 or TRBV12-4 and J usage is TRBJ2-2; D unresolved. This CDR3 comprises 16 residues. Trimming pared 6 bases from V and 0 bases from J, leaving 14 bases between. This CDR3 is CASRRDPIANTGELFF. CDR3 nucleotide sequence: TGTGCCAGCAGGAGAGACCCTATCGCGAACACCGGGGAGCTGTTTTTT.

In this sample, this clonotype turned up a few times. The CDR3 sequence is CATQGLIPTRELFF. The DNA of the CDR3 is TGTGCCACCCAAGGGCTGATCCCTACCCGGGAGCTGTTTTTT. The chain carries TRBV6-1 and TRBJ2-2; no clear D. The CDR3 sequence is 14 residues long. Germline V gives CDR1 MNHNS, CDR2 SASEGT. V lost 10 bases to trimming and J lost 9 bases, with 21 bases between them.

At least ten counts were recorded for this clonotype. The chain combines TRBV6-1 with TRBJ1-1; tentative D call: TRBD1 (6 bases). The CDR3 contains 13 residues. Between the trimmed V and J ends, which lost 10 bases and 2 bases, there was a span of 14 bases. Germline CDR1 reads MNHNS; CDR2 reads SASEGT. The CDR3 loop reads CATHRDLNTEAFF. The CDR3 DNA reads TGTGCCACCCACAGGGACCTAAACACTGAAGCTTTCTTT.